This record looks at one T cell receptor beta chain sequence and its context. Its specificity is unknown. This sample was taken from a study of T-cell memory formation after mild COVID-19. TCRdb fed the 5' RACE reads into MiXCR, producing one record per CDR3 protein. The sample lists under 350,000 distinct CDR3 sequences, 16% occurring once. Points from the study as a whole: The authors left the SARS-CoV-2 specificity of second-wave clones peaking on day 37 unconfirmed.

After removal of 6 bases from V and 4 bases from J, the junction contained 7 bases not matched to a gene. Germline assignment: CDR1 MNHEY and CDR2 SMNVEV (reference sequence). The CDR3 extends over 15 amino acids. Specimen: PBMCs or a T cell subset sorted from them (not recorded which). The chain couples TRBV27 to TRBJ1-5; TRBD1 matches 9 bases. The sequence was obtained from a man between 18 and 29 years old who had mild COVID-19 (a few samples of this study predate the infection). Cell type and time point are not known. The chain's CDR3 is CASRIGQGSNQPQHF. CDR3 DNA: TGTGCCAGCAGAATCGGACAGGGGTCGAATCAGCCCCAGCATTTT.